This T cell receptor (beta chain) was observed in a study of OX40 agonist ivuxolimab in advanced cancers. The wider study: A mean age of around 63 years, range roughly 23 to 79, was recorded, and approximately 85% were male.

Germline lookup yields CDR1 SSHAT and CDR2 FNYEAQ (reference sequence). Deletions cut 6 bases from V and 2 bases from J, with 10 bases between. The CDR3 loop spans 13 amino acids. Whole-study findings and limits: At doses 0.1 to 3.0 mg/kg, CD4+ and CD8+ clones expanded.

On this clone: Its antigen is still unknown.

Sequenced by immunoSEQ multiplex PCR; TCRdb stores in-frame clones only, minus some. The data contain nearly 80,000 clones, about 94% of them singletons. This clonotype was obtained from an adult with an advanced solid tumor such as melanoma, head and neck, liver or kidney cancer. The rearrangement uses TRBV7-7 and TRBJ1-2; perhaps TRBD1 as D (5 bases). The starting material was CD4+ or CD8+ T cells sorted from blood, obtained in a trial of the OX40 agonist ivuxolimab. CDR3 loop: CASRVGGNYGYTF. DNA of the CDR3: TGTGCCAGCAGGGTCGGGGGGAACTATGGCTACACCTTC.